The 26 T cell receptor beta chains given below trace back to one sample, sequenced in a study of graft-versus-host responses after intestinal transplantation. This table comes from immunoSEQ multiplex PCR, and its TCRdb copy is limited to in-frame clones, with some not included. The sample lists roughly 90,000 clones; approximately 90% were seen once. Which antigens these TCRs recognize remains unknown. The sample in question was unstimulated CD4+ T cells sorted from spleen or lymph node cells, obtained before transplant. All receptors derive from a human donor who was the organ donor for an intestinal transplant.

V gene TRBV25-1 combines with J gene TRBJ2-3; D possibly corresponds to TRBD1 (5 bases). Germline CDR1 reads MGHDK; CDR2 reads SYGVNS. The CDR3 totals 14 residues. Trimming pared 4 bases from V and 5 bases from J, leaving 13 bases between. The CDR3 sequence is CASSGQGRVDTQYF. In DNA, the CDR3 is TGTGCCAGCAGTGGTCAGGGTCGCGTAGATACGCAGTATTTT.

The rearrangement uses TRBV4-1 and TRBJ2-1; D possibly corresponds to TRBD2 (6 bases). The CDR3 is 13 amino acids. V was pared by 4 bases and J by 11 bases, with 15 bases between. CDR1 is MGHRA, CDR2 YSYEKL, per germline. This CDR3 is CASSPLRGEKQFF. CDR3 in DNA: TGCGCCAGCAGCCCCCTTCGCGGGGAAAAGCAGTTCTTC.

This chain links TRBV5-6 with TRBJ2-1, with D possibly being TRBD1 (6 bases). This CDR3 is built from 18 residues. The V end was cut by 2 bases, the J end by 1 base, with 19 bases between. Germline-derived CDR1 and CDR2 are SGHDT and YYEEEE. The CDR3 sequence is CASSFPWTATGSYNEQFF. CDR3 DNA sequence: TGTGCCAGCAGCTTCCCCTGGACAGCCACTGGGTCCTACAATGAGCAGTTCTTC.

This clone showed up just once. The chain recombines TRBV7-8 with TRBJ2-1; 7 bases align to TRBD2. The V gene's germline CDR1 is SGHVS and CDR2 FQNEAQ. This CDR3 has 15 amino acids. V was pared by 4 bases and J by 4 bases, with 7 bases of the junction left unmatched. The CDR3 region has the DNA TGTGCCAGCAGCTCCTCTAGCGGAAGTTACAATGAGCAGTTCTTC. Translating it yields CASSSSSGSYNEQFF.

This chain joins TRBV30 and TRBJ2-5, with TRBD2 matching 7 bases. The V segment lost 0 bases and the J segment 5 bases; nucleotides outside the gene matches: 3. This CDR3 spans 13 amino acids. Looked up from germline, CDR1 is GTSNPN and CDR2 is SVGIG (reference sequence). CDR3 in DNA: TGTGCCTGGAGTGTACGGCGGGGGGAGACCCAGTACTTC. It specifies CAWSVRRGETQYF.

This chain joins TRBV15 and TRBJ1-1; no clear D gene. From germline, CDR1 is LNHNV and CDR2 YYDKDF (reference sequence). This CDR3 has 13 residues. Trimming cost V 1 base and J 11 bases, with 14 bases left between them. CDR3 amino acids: CATSRGIVYAAFF. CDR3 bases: TGTGCCACCAGCAGAGGCATCGTGTATGCGGCTTTCTTT.

In DNA form, the CDR3 reads TGTGCCAGCAGTTTATATCCCGAGACAGTCTCTGGAAACACCATATATTTT. This encodes CASSLYPETVSGNTIYF. V gene TRBV28 combines with J gene TRBJ1-3, with a weak D call TRBD1 (5 bases). Germline V gene data show CDR1 as MDHEN and CDR2 as SYDVKM. This CDR3 is 17 amino acids long. Trimming cost V 1 base and J 0 bases, with 13 bases left between them.

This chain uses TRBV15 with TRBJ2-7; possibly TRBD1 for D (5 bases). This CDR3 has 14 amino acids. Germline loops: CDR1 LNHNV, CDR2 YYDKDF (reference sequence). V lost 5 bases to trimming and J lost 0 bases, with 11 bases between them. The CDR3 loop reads CATSLTEVSYEQYF. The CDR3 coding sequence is TGTGCCACCAGCCTGACAGAAGTCTCCTACGAGCAGTACTTC. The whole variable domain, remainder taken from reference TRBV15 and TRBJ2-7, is DAMVIQNPRYQVTQFGKPVTLSCSQTLNHNVMYWYQQKSSQAPKLLFHYYDKDFNNEADTPDNFQSRRPNTSFCFLDIRSPGLGDTAMYLCATSLTEVSYEQYFGPGTRLTVT.

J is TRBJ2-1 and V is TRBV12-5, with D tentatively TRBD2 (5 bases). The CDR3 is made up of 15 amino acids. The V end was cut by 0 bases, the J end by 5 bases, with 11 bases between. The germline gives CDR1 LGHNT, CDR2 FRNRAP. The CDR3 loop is CASGLVGDQDNEQFF. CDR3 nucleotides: TGTGCTAGTGGTTTGGTCGGGGATCAGGACAATGAGCAGTTCTTC. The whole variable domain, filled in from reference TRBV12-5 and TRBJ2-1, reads DARVTQTPRHKVTEMGQEVTMRCQPILGHNTVFWYRQTMMQGLELLAYFRNRAPLDDSGMPKDRFSAEMPDATLATLKIQPSEPRDSAVYFCASGLVGDQDNEQFFGPGTRLTVL.

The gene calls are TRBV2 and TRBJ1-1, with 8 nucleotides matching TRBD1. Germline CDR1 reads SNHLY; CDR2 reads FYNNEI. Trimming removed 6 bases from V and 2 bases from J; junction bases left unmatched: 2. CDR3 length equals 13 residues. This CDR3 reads CASSGQGNTEAFF. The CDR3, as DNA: TGTGCCAGCAGCGGACAGGGTAACACTGAAGCTTTCTTT.

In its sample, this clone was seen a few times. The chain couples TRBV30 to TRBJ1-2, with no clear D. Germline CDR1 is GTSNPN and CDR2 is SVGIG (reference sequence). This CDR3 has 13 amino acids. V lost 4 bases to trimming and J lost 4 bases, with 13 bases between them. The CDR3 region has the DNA TGTGCCTGGATTGGCAGCGGGCGCTATGGCTACACCTTC. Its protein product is CAWIGSGRYGYTF.

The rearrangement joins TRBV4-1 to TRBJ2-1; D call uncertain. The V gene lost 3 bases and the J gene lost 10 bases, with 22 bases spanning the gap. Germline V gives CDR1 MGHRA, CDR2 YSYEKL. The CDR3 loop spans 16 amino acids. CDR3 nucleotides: TGCGCCAGCAGCCAGCTTTACCGACCCCGCGGTCCGGAGCAGTTCTTC. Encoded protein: CASSQLYRPRGPEQFF.

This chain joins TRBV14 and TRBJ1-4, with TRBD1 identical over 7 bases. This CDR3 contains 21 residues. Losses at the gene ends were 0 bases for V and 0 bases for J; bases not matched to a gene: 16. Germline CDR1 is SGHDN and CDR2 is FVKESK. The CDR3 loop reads CASSQDWLPLTGLSTNEKLFF. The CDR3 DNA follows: TGTGCCAGCAGCCAAGATTGGCTTCCGTTGACAGGGTTGTCAACTAATGAAAAACTGTTTTTT. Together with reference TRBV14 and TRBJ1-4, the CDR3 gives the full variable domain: EAGVTQFPSHSVIEKGQTVTLRCDPISGHDNLYWYRRVMGKEIKFLLHFVKESKQDESGMPNNRFLAERTGGTYSTLKVQPAELEDSGVYFCASSQDWLPLTGLSTNEKLFFGSGTQLSVL.

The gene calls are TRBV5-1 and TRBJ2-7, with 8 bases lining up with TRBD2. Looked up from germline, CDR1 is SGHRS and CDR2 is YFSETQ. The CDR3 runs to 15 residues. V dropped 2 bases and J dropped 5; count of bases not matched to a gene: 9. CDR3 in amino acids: CASSFGNGRAHEQYF. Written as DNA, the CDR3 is TGCGCCAGCAGCTTTGGTAACGGGAGGGCCCACGAGCAGTACTTC.

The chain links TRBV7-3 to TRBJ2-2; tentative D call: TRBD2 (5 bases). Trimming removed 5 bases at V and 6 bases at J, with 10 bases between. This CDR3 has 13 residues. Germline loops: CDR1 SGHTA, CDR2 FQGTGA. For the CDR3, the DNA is TGTGCCAGCAGCCCGGCGGGTGCCGGGGAGCTGTTTTTT. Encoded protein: CASSPAGAGELFF.

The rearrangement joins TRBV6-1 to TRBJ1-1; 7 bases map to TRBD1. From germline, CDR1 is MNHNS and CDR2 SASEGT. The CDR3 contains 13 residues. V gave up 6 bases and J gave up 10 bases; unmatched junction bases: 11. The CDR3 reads CASRGTALQGAFF. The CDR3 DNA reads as TGTGCCAGCAGGGGGACAGCCCTTCAGGGAGCTTTCTTT.

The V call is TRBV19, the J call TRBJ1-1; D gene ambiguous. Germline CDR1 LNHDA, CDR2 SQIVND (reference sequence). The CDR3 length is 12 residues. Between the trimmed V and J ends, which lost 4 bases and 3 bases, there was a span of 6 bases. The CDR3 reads CASSKGDTEAFF. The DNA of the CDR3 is TGTGCCAGTAGTAAGGGAGACACTGAAGCTTTCTTT.

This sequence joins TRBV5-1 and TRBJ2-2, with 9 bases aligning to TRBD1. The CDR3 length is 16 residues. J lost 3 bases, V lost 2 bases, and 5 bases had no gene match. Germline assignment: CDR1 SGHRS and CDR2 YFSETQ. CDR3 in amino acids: CASSLPGQGYTGELFF. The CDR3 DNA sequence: TGCGCCAGCAGCTTACCGGGACAGGGATACACCGGGGAGCTGTTTTTT.

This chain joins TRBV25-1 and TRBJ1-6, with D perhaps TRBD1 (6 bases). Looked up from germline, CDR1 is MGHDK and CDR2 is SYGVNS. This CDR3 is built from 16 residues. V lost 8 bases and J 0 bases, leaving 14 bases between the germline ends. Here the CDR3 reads CASAKTGSSYNSPLHF. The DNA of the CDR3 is TGTGCCAGCGCGAAAACAGGGAGCTCCTATAATTCACCCCTCCACTTT.

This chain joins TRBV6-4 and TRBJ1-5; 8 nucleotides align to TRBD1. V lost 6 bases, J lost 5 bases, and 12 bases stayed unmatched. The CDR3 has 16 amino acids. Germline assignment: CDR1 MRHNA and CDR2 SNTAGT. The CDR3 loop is CASRTIRGPRDQPQHF. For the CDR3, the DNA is TGTGCCAGCAGGACCATCAGGGGGCCACGGGATCAGCCCCAGCATTTT.

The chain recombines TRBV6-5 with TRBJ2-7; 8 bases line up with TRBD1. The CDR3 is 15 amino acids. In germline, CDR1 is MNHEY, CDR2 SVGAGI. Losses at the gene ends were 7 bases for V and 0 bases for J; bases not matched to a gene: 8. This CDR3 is CASNQGALLSYEQYF. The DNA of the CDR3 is TGTGCCAGCAATCAGGGGGCCCTTCTCTCCTACGAGCAGTACTTC.

CDR3 amino acids: CASSLPPLAGYNEQFF. The CDR3 DNA sequence: TGCGCCAGCAGCTTGCCCCCGCTGGCAGGGTACAATGAGCAGTTCTTC. The rearrangement joins TRBV5-1 to TRBJ2-1, with D perhaps matching TRBD1 (5 bases). CDR3 size: 16 residues. Germline V gene lookup returns CDR1 SGHRS and CDR2 YFSETQ. V lost 1 base, J lost 4 bases, and 15 bases lay in between. Full variable domain (outside the CDR3, taken from reference TRBV5-1 and TRBJ2-1): KAGVTQTPRYLIKTRGQQVTLSCSPISGHRSVSWYQQTPGQGLQFLFEYFSETQRNKGNFPGRFSGRQFSNSRSEMNVSTLELGDSALYLCASSLPPLAGYNEQFFGPGTRLTVL.

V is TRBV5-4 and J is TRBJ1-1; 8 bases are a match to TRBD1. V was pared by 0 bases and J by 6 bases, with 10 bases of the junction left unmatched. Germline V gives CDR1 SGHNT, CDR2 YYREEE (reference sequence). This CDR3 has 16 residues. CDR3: CASSLARTGSKAEAFF. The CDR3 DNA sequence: TGTGCCAGCAGCTTGGCCCGGACAGGGAGTAAGGCTGAAGCTTTCTTT.

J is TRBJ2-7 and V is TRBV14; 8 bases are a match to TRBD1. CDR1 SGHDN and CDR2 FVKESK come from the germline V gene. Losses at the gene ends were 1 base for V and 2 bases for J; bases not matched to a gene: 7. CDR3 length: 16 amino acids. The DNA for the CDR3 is TGTGCCAGCAGCCAAGCTTCCGGGACAGGCACCTACGAGCAGTACTTC. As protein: CASSQASGTGTYEQYF.

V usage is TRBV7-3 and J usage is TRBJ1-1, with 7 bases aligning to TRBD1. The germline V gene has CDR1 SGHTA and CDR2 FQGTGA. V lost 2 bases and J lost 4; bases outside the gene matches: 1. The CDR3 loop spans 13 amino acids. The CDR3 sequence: CASSLRTGTEAFF. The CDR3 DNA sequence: TGTGCCAGCAGCTTACGGACAGGCACTGAAGCTTTCTTT.

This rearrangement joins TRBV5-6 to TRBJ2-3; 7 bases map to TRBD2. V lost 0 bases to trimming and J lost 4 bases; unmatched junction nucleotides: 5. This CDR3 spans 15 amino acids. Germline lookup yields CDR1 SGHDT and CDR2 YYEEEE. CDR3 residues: CASSLELGRSDTQYF. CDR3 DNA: TGTGCCAGCAGCTTGGAGCTCGGGAGGTCAGATACGCAGTATTTT. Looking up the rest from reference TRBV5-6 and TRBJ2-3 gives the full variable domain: DAGVTQSPTHLIKTRGQQVTLRCSPKSGHDTVSWYQQALGQGPQFIFQYYEEEERQRGNFPDRFSGHQFPNYSSELNVNALLLGDSALYLCASSLELGRSDTQYFGPGTRLTVL.